Following are 29 T cell receptor beta chains from one sample sequenced in a study of cytomegalovirus exposure and HLA in healthy donors. TCRdb keeps only in-frame clones here, not all; method: immunoSEQ multiplex PCR. The data contain about 200,000 clones, 65% to 90% of them seen just once; the ten biggest clones take up around an eighth. The sample comprised PBMCs. The origin of the receptors is a woman in her 30s in good health and CMV-seropositive.

The chain joins TRBV5-1 to TRBJ2-2; D may be TRBD2 (6 bases). This CDR3 is 16 amino acids long. V lost 7 bases and J 6 bases, leaving 22 bases between the germline ends. The germline V gene has CDR1 SGHRS and CDR2 YFSETQ. The CDR3: CASHPGSANVAGELFF. The CDR3, as DNA: TGCGCCAGCCACCCCGGGAGCGCTAACGTGGCCGGGGAGCTGTTTTTT. The complete variable domain, with remaining parts taken from reference TRBV5-1 and TRBJ2-2, reads KAGVTQTPRYLIKTRGQQVTLSCSPISGHRSVSWYQQTPGQGLQFLFEYFSETQRNKGNFPGRFSGRQFSNSRSEMNVSTLELGDSALYLCASHPGSANVAGELFFGEGSRLTVL.

The rearrangement links TRBV6-5 to TRBJ1-1; D remains ambiguous. This CDR3 comprises 15 residues. Trimming left V 6 bases short and J 1 base short, with 15 bases between. The germline V gene has CDR1 MNHEY and CDR2 SVGAGI. The CDR3 DNA reads TGTGCCAGCAGACCCCGACGGGAGTCGAACACTGAAGCTTTCTTT. Its translation is CASRPRRESNTEAFF.

V is TRBV7-8 and J is TRBJ2-2; tentative D call: TRBD2 (5 bases). The germline V gene has CDR1 SGHVS and CDR2 FQNEAQ. The CDR3 totals 16 residues. Trimming stripped 2 bases from V and 1 base from J, with 11 bases between. CDR3 sequence (DNA): TGTGCCAGCAGCTTATCCGTGGGGAGGAACACCGGGGAGCTGTTTTTT. This gives the protein CASSLSVGRNTGELFF.

The CDR3 sequence is CASSSGTASYSNQPQHF. The CDR3 DNA sequence: TGTGCCAGCAGTTCCGGGACAGCATCATATAGCAATCAGCCCCAGCATTTT. The chain combines TRBV28 with TRBJ1-5, with 7 bases aligning to TRBD1. From germline, CDR1 is MDHEN and CDR2 SYDVKM. The length of the CDR3 is 17 residues. Germline trimming cut 4 bases from V and 0 bases from J; bases unmatched to any gene: 9.

The rearrangement links TRBV6-1 to TRBJ1-5, with D unclear. Germline values: CDR1 MNHNS, CDR2 SASEGT. The CDR3 runs 13 residues. With 3 bases removed from V and 5 bases from J, the gap between germline ends came to 8 bases. The CDR3 spells CASSESLHQPQHF. The CDR3, as DNA: TGTGCCAGCAGTGAGAGCTTGCATCAGCCCCAGCATTTT.

This clone was counted once. V and J are TRBV2 and TRBJ1-5; 7 bases agree with TRBD1. Germline V lookup: CDR1 SNHLY, CDR2 FYNNEI. Trimming cost V 5 bases and J 1 base; bases outside gene matches: 5. This CDR3 has 15 amino acids. This chain's CDR3 is CASSPGQASNQPQHF. The CDR3 DNA follows: TGTGCCAGCAGTCCCGGACAGGCGAGCAATCAGCCCCAGCATTTT.

The chain has TRBV6-5 and TRBJ2-7; 8 nucleotides align to TRBD2. Germline-derived CDR1 and CDR2 are MNHEY and SVGAGI. The trim removed 5 bases at V and 4 bases at J, leaving 10 bases unmatched. The CDR3 consists of 15 residues. In nucleotides, the CDR3 is TGTGCCAGCAGTGGGACTAGTAGTCGATCTTACGAGCAGTACTTC. This translates into CASSGTSSRSYEQYF.

The rearrangement joins TRBV5-6 to TRBJ2-7; 10 nucleotides match TRBD1. Germline CDR1 and CDR2: SGHDT and YYEEEE. The trim removed 4 bases at V and 3 bases at J, leaving 10 bases unmatched. The CDR3 loop spans 16 amino acids. The CDR3: CASSESGTGEVYEQYF. The CDR3 nucleotides read TGTGCCAGCAGCGAGAGCGGGACAGGGGAAGTCTACGAGCAGTACTTC. The variable domain in full, completed from reference TRBV5-6 and TRBJ2-7, reads DAGVTQSPTHLIKTRGQQVTLRCSPKSGHDTVSWYQQALGQGPQFIFQYYEEEERQRGNFPDRFSGHQFPNYSSELNVNALLLGDSALYLCASSESGTGEVYEQYFGPGTRLTVT.

This clone was seen a few times. The rearrangement joins TRBV4-1 to TRBJ2-7, with D possibly matching TRBD1 (6 bases). Per the germline V gene, CDR1 is MGHRA and CDR2 is YSYEKL. V was shortened by 1 base and J by 2 bases, with 12 bases between the two germline ends. This CDR3 spans 15 amino acids. CDR3: CASSQGRGSTYEQYF. In DNA, the CDR3 is TGCGCCAGCAGCCAAGGCAGGGGTAGTACCTACGAGCAGTACTTC.

This clone showed up just a few times. V is TRBV18 and J is TRBJ2-7; 8 bases map to TRBD1. Trimming took 2 bases from V and 7 from J; bases not matched to a gene: 10. Germline CDR1 and CDR2: KGHSH and LQKENI. There are 15 residues in the CDR3. The CDR3 loop reads CASSPTDRVEKEQYF. The CDR3 DNA reads as TGTGCCAGCTCACCAACGGACAGGGTGGAGAAAGAGCAGTACTTC.

The chain links TRBV5-6 to TRBJ2-1; TRBD2 matches at 10 bases. This CDR3 contains 15 residues. V lost 0 bases and J lost 10; bases outside the gene matches: 7. Germline CDR1 is SGHDT and CDR2 is YYEEEE. CDR3: CASSLDLAGAEEQFF. The DNA of the CDR3 is TGTGCCAGCAGCTTGGATCTAGCGGGAGCAGAGGAGCAGTTCTTC.

The rearrangement links TRBV7-3 to TRBJ2-7; D possibly corresponds to TRBD1 (6 bases). This CDR3 has 13 residues. V was pared by 2 bases and J by 6 bases, with 11 bases between. From germline, CDR1 is SGHTA and CDR2 FQGTGA. The CDR3, as DNA: TGTGCCAGCAGCTTAGCCGGACAGAGCGAGCAGTACTTC. This encodes CASSLAGQSEQYF.

This clone showed up just once. The genes are TRBV30 and TRBJ2-5; TRBD1 aligns across 7 bases. The germline CDR1 and CDR2 sequences are GTSNPN and SVGIG (reference sequence). The J segment lost 4 bases and the V segment lost 4 bases, leaving 3 bases of the junction unmatched. The CDR3 is 12 amino acids. CDR3 amino acids: CAWNSGGETQYF. Written as DNA, the CDR3 is TGTGCCTGGAACTCAGGGGGAGAGACCCAGTACTTC.

J is TRBJ1-2 and V is TRBV7-2; possibly TRBD1 for D (5 bases). The length of the CDR3 is 15 residues. Per the germline V gene, CDR1 is SGHTA and CDR2 is FQGNSA. V lost 5 bases and J lost 3, with 16 bases in between. The CDR3 region has the DNA TGTGCCAGCAGCCGTTACCAGGGTCGGGACTATGGCTACACCTTC. It yields the protein CASSRYQGRDYGYTF.

This rearrangement joins TRBV30 to TRBJ1-5; D remains unclear. Germline-derived CDR1 and CDR2 are GTSNPN and SVGIG (reference sequence). Trimming removed 1 base at V and 0 bases at J, with 10 bases between. The CDR3 runs 15 residues. Here the CDR3 DNA reads TGTGCCTGGAGTGATATCCGGTATAGCAATCAGCCCCAGCATTTT. Its protein product is CAWSDIRYSNQPQHF. The full variable domain, with the rest looked up from reference TRBV30 and TRBJ1-5, is SQTIHQWPATLVQPVGSPLSLECTVEGTSNPNLYWYRQAAGRGLQLLFYSVGIGQISSEVPQNLSASRPQDRQFILSSKKLLLSDSGFYLCAWSDIRYSNQPQHFGDGTRLSIL.

The chain is built from TRBV5-1 and TRBJ2-1; 7 nucleotides align to TRBD2. The CDR3 runs to 15 residues. Germline values: CDR1 SGHRS, CDR2 YFSETQ. V lost 2 bases to trimming and J lost 5 bases; unmatched junction nucleotides: 7. The CDR3 region is CASSFGGSLDNEQFF. CDR3 DNA sequence: TGCGCCAGCAGCTTTGGCGGGAGTCTAGACAATGAGCAGTTCTTC.

The chain combines TRBV29-1 with TRBJ2-3; 10 nucleotides agree with TRBD2. V was pared by 7 bases and J by 2 bases, with 6 bases of the junction left unmatched. CDR1 and CDR2 from the germline V gene are SQVTM and ANQGSEA. The CDR3 totals 14 residues. The CDR3 sequence: CSAGLAADTDTQYF. CDR3 bases: TGCAGCGCTGGACTAGCGGCCGACACAGATACGCAGTATTTT.

This clone showed up just once. The V and J genes are TRBV21-1 and TRBJ2-4; the D segment call TRBD2 is taken from the table without a DNA check. TRBV21-1 is classified as a pseudogene. The CDR3 is made up of 14 amino acids. This CDR3 is CARRAGEAKNIQYF. The CDR3 nucleotides are TGTGCCAGGCGAGCGGGAGAGGCCAAAAACATTCAGTACTTC.

V gene TRBV27 combines with J gene TRBJ2-7, with 11 bases matching TRBD2. CDR3 length equals 13 residues. The V and J ends lost 8 bases and 5 bases, in that order; junction bases with no gene match: 5. The germline V gene has CDR1 MNHEY and CDR2 SMNVEV (reference sequence). The DNA for the CDR3 is TGTGCCAGCGGCATAGCGGGAGGGCACGAGCAGTACTTC. Translated, it gives CASGIAGGHEQYF.

The chain links TRBV5-1 to TRBJ1-1, with 7 bases matching TRBD1. From germline, CDR1 is SGHRS and CDR2 YFSETQ. The CDR3 is made up of 14 amino acids. With 3 bases clipped from V and 6 bases from J, the junction kept 8 bases outside the gene matches. The CDR3 coding sequence is TGCGCCAGCAGCTCAGACAGGGTATGGGCTGAAGCTTTCTTT. Its translation: CASSSDRVWAEAFF.

This clone showed up just a few times. The CDR3 protein is CASSLVSGEQYF. The CDR3 coding sequence is TGTGCCAGCAGCTTAGTGTCGGGGGAGCAGTACTTC. This chain connects TRBV11-1 to TRBJ2-7, with a weak D call TRBD2 (5 bases). V shed 1 base and J shed 7 bases, with 8 bases lying between them. CDR3 length equals 12 residues. CDR1 and CDR2 (germline): SGHAT, FQDESV (reference sequence).

V gene TRBV14 combines with J gene TRBJ2-7; D may be TRBD1 (6 bases). This CDR3 spans 13 amino acids. Germline values: CDR1 SGHDN, CDR2 FVKESK. The ends were cut back, 0 bases at V and 6 bases at J, with 9 bases in the middle. The CDR3 region is CASSQDRGREQYF. The DNA of the CDR3 is TGTGCCAGCAGCCAAGACAGGGGCCGCGAGCAGTACTTC.

The chain links TRBV15 to TRBJ1-5; 8 nucleotides match TRBD1. The CDR3 runs 15 residues. With V trimmed by 4 bases and J by 6 bases, 8 bases remained unmatched. The germline gives CDR1 LNHNV, CDR2 YYDKDF (reference sequence). DNA for the CDR3: TGTGCCACCAGCAAGAGACAGGGGTCGAGTCAGCCCCAGCATTTT. This gives the protein CATSKRQGSSQPQHF.

The chain carries TRBV30 and TRBJ2-2; 7 nucleotides match TRBD2. This CDR3 region has 16 residues. Trimming cost V 1 base and J 0 bases; bases outside gene matches: 5. From germline, CDR1 is GTSNPN and CDR2 SVGIG (reference sequence). The CDR3, as DNA: TGTGCCTGGAGTGGCGGGAGTGGGGCGAACACCGGGGAGCTGTTTTTT. This translates into CAWSGGSGANTGELFF.

J is TRBJ1-5 and V is TRBV5-8; D might be TRBD1 (6 bases). Deletions cut 4 bases from V and 0 bases from J, with 14 bases between. The CDR3 consists of 16 residues. CDR1 is SGHTS and CDR2 is YDEGEE in the germline V gene. The CDR3, as DNA: TGTGCCAGCAGCCCGGACAGCCCATATAGCAATCAGCCCCAGCATTTT. Translated, it gives CASSPDSPYSNQPQHF.

This rearrangement joins TRBV5-1 to TRBJ2-1, with a weak D call TRBD1 (6 bases). The CDR3 is made up of 14 amino acids. The germline V and J ends were trimmed by 1 base and 8 bases, with 13 bases remaining between them. CDR1 and CDR2 (germline): SGHRS, YFSETQ. The DNA of the CDR3 is TGCGCCAGCAGCTTGCAGGGGTATATGGATGAGCAGTTCTTC. It translates to CASSLQGYMDEQFF.

The chain joins TRBV7-9 to TRBJ2-1, with 9 positions matching TRBD1. The CDR3 consists of 13 residues. After removal of 5 bases from V and 9 bases from J, the junction contained 5 bases not matched to a gene. Germline CDR1 SEHNR, CDR2 FQNEAQ (reference sequence). The CDR3 nucleotides are TGTGCCAGCAGCCCCGGGACAGGGATTGAGCAGTTCTTC. It yields the protein CASSPGTGIEQFF.

The genes are TRBV27 and TRBJ1-4; 7 bases map to TRBD1. V lost 10 bases to trimming and J lost 4 bases; unmatched junction nucleotides: 6. There are 13 residues in the CDR3. Germline CDR1 reads MNHEY; CDR2 reads SMNVEV (reference sequence). The CDR3 region is CAIATGINEKLFF. The DNA for the CDR3 is TGTGCCATCGCGACAGGGATTAATGAAAAACTGTTTTTT.

This clone was recorded only once. V usage is TRBV15 and J usage is TRBJ2-2, with a possible D match to TRBD1 (5 bases). Germline V gene sequence: CDR1 LNHNV, CDR2 YYDKDF (reference sequence). This CDR3 comprises 15 residues. V was trimmed by 3 bases and J by 0 bases, leaving 8 bases between them. CDR3 nucleotides: TGTGCCACCAGCAGCTGGACACCGAACACCGGGGAGCTGTTTTTT. The encoded protein is CATSSWTPNTGELFF.